The 17 T cell receptor beta chains given below trace back to one sample, sequenced in a study of PD-L1 blockade in urothelial cancer. Noted time point: peripheral blood 6 weeks after treatment start. Data came from immunoSEQ multiplex PCR; TCRdb stores just in-frame clones and leaves some out. This sample has under 70,000 clones, with more than 70% found just once. The sequences come from PBMCs, collected around atezolizumab (anti-PD-L1) treatment. The receptors derive from a man aged 55-75 years with urothelial cancer.

This clone was detected once. The gene calls are TRBV2 and TRBJ1-3, with D perhaps matching TRBD1 (5 bases). Trimming took off 6 bases at V and 2 bases at J, with 11 bases between the two ends. CDR3 size: 14 residues. Germline V gives CDR1 SNHLY, CDR2 FYNNEI. The CDR3, as DNA: TGTGCCAGCAGGGGCAGGGTGCCTGGAAACACCATATATTTT. Amino acids: CASRGRVPGNTIYF.

The chain employs TRBV27 and TRBJ2-2; 10 nucleotides line up with TRBD1. This CDR3 contains 15 residues. Trimming cost V 7 bases and J 4 bases; bases outside gene matches: 6. The germline V gene encodes CDR1 MNHEY and CDR2 SMNVEV (reference sequence). CDR3 coding DNA: TGTGCCAGCAATTTGGGGACAGGGGTCACCGGGGAGCTGTTTTTT. Residues: CASNLGTGVTGELFF.

V is TRBV7-2 and J is TRBJ2-7; 12 bases fit TRBD2. Germline-derived CDR1 and CDR2 are SGHTA and FQGNSA. V trimming: 5 bases; J trimming: 6 bases; junction bases outside the gene matches: 14. The CDR3 is made up of 17 amino acids. In DNA, the CDR3 is TGTGCCAGCAGCCCGCGGAGGACTAGCGGGACCCACGGCGAGCAGTACTTC. Its translation: CASSPRRTSGTHGEQYF.

The rearrangement joins TRBV27 to TRBJ1-1; D is ambiguous. The ends were cut back, 5 bases at V and 1 base at J, with 14 bases in the middle. CDR1 is MNHEY, CDR2 SMNVEV, per germline (reference sequence). The CDR3 totals 15 residues. In DNA form, the CDR3 reads TGTGCCAGCAGTCCTACTGGACTGCCGAACACTGAAGCTTTCTTT. It specifies CASSPTGLPNTEAFF.

The V gene is TRBV4-1, the J gene TRBJ2-7; weak D call: TRBD1 (5 bases). Germline V CDR1 and CDR2: MGHRA, YSYEKL. The CDR3 has 16 residues. V was clipped by 3 bases and J by 3 bases, with 18 bases between them. CDR3 in amino acids: CASSQLLFDRNYEQYF. The CDR3 DNA follows: TGCGCCAGCAGCCAGCTACTATTTGACAGAAACTACGAGCAGTACTTC.

This clone was detected a few times. This chain connects TRBV19 to TRBJ2-7; 10 positions agree with TRBD2. CDR3 length: 15 amino acids. With V trimmed by 3 bases and J by 2 bases, 4 bases remained unmatched. Germline CDR1 reads LNHDA; CDR2 reads SQIVND (reference sequence). The CDR3 nucleotides are TGTGCCAGTAGTATTTCAGCGGGGGGGACCTACGAGCAGTACTTC. It is translated as CASSISAGGTYEQYF.

The chain carries TRBV10-1 and TRBJ2-3; D is perhaps TRBD2 (6 bases). Trimming left V 6 bases short and J 1 base short, with 17 bases between. The CDR3 is 16 amino acids. The germline gives CDR1 WNHNN, CDR2 SYGVQD (reference sequence). The CDR3 DNA follows: TGCGCCAGCAGCGCGGGATACCCGTCCGGCACAGATACGCAGTATTTT. Protein product: CASSAGYPSGTDTQYF.

The chain links TRBV5-1 to TRBJ1-1; D remains unclear. Germline V lookup: CDR1 SGHRS, CDR2 YFSETQ. V was pared by 4 bases and J by 4 bases, with 14 bases between. The CDR3 is 14 residues long. CDR3 sequence (DNA): TGCGCCAGCAGCCTGGTGAGCTACGGCACTGAAGCTTTCTTT. Its protein is CASSLVSYGTEAFF.

This clone was recorded once. This rearrangement joins TRBV14 to TRBJ1-2; D ambiguous. Germline-derived CDR1 and CDR2 are SGHDN and FVKESK. V lost 2 bases to trimming and J lost 6 bases, with 13 bases between them. The CDR3 totals 14 residues. This CDR3 reads CASSQIGSGHGYTF. The CDR3 DNA follows: TGTGCCAGCAGCCAAATTGGGAGTGGACATGGCTACACCTTC.

The rearrangement links TRBV5-4 to TRBJ2-2; 10 bases are a match to TRBD1. V lost 6 bases to trimming and J lost 6 bases; unmatched junction nucleotides: 17. The CDR3 covers 18 residues. The germline V gene has CDR1 SGHNT and CDR2 YYREEE (reference sequence). The DNA of the CDR3 is TGTGCCAGCACCTTTTGGCCCGGACAGGGGGTGACCGCCGGGGAGCTGTTTTTT. Translation: CASTFWPGQGVTAGELFF.

Written as DNA, the CDR3 is TGTGCCTGGACAGTTGGGGCCAACGTCCTGACTTTC. Residues: CAWTVGANVLTF. V usage is TRBV30 and J usage is TRBJ2-6, with no clear D. This CDR3 contains 12 residues. Germline assignment: CDR1 GTSNPN and CDR2 SVGIG (reference sequence). Trimming removed 4 bases from V and 3 bases from J, with 4 bases in between.

The rearrangement links TRBV4-3 to TRBJ2-7; 7 bases are shared with TRBD2. With 4 bases clipped from V and 3 bases from J, the junction kept 6 bases outside the gene matches. The CDR3 loop spans 14 amino acids. Germline loops: CDR1 LGHNA, CDR2 YSLEER. CDR3 nucleotides: TGCGCCAGCAGCCCAAGCGGCGGGGGCTACGAGCAGTACTTC. Its protein is CASSPSGGGYEQYF.

This clone has just a few counts. The chain employs TRBV28 and TRBJ1-2, with 8 nucleotides matching TRBD1. Trimming took 10 bases from V and 4 from J; bases not matched to a gene: 8. Germline loops: CDR1 MDHEN, CDR2 SYDVKM. The CDR3 runs to 13 residues. CDR3 residues: CATLGTGSYGYTF. The CDR3 DNA sequence: TGTGCCACCTTGGGGACAGGTTCCTATGGCTACACCTTC.

The gene calls are TRBV7-2 and TRBJ2-7; D perhaps matches TRBD1 (8 bases). Germline V gives CDR1 SGHTA, CDR2 FQGNSA. Trimming pared 1 base from V and 7 bases from J, leaving 11 bases between. This CDR3 spans 13 amino acids. The CDR3: CASSLVQGGEQYF. The CDR3 region has the DNA TGTGCCAGCAGCTTAGTACAGGGGGGGGAGCAGTACTTC. Using reference TRBV7-2 and TRBJ2-7 for the parts outside the CDR3, the full variable domain is GAGVSQSPSNKVTEKGKDVELRCDPISGHTALYWYRQSLGQGLEFLIYFQGNSAPDKSGLPSDRFSAERTGGSVSTLTIQRTQQEDSAVYLCASSLVQGGEQYFGPGTRLTVT.

This sequence joins TRBV5-4 and TRBJ2-2; no clear D gene. The germline V and J ends were trimmed by 0 bases and 4 bases, with 7 bases remaining between them. The CDR3 is 14 amino acids. Germline V gene sequence: CDR1 SGHNT, CDR2 YYREEE (reference sequence). CDR3 loop: CASSLGLATGELFF. The CDR3 DNA is TGTGCCAGCAGCTTGGGTTTGGCCACCGGGGAGCTGTTTTTT.

This clone showed up just once. This chain connects TRBV5-4 to TRBJ1-3; possible D gene TRBD1, 6 bases. Between the trimmed V and J ends, which lost 4 bases and 4 bases, there was a span of 12 bases. Germline V CDR1 and CDR2: SGHNT, YYREEE (reference sequence). This CDR3 is 14 amino acids long. The CDR3 loop reads CASSLTGLGNTIYF. CDR3 nucleotides: TGTGCCAGCAGCCTAACAGGGTTGGGAAACACCATATATTTT.

The chain recombines TRBV5-6 with TRBJ2-2; TRBD2 matches at 14 bases. This CDR3 region has 18 residues. CDR1 and CDR2 (germline): SGHDT, YYEEEE. V shed 0 bases, J shed 4 bases, and the junction held 5 bases outside the gene matches. DNA of the CDR3: TGTGCCAGCAGCTTGGTTGGACTAGCGGGAGGAGTCACCGGGGAGCTGTTTTTT. This sequence encodes CASSLVGLAGGVTGELFF.